This section outlines one T cell receptor (beta chain) sequence together with its context. A read error may be the cause here, since a much bigger clone is one base away. These data belong to a study of early T cells in non-severe SARS-CoV-2 infection. Germline CDR1 SEHNR, CDR2 FQNEAQ (reference sequence). V was clipped by 7 bases and J by 4 bases; unmatched bases: 8. This CDR3 region has 15 residues. TCRdb itself ran the 5' RACE reads through MiXCR, one entry per CDR3 protein. The top ten clones hold 5% to 5.5% of a sample with tens of thousands of distinct CDR3 sequences, approximately 13% of them seen once.

This receptor was obtained from an adult who was a healthcare worker with PCR-confirmed SARS-CoV-2 infection or an uninfected control (not recorded which). The J gene is TRBJ2-3, the V gene TRBV7-9; TRBD1 aligns across 10 bases. Sample: whole blood. The CDR3 region is CASTFGTGVPDTQYF. CDR3 in DNA: TGTGCCAGCACCTTCGGGACAGGGGTGCCAGATACGCAGTATTTT.